A single sample is the source of the 11 T cell receptor beta chains below, sequenced in a study of radiotherapy plus CTLA-4 blockade in lung cancer. Libraries were prepared by immunoSEQ multiplex PCR; TCRdb keeps only in-frame clonotypes and omits some of them. This sample has approximately 82,000 clones, with about four fifths found just once. The sample in question was peripheral blood, obtained from a patient treated with radiotherapy plus ipilimumab. All receptors come from a human donor with non-small cell lung cancer that progressed on radiotherapy plus ipilimumab.

The chain's CDR3 is CASSAGGPKYEQYF. As DNA, the CDR3 is TGTGCCAGCAGCGCCGGGGGACCCAAATACGAGCAGTACTTC. The rearrangement joins TRBV9 to TRBJ2-7; maybe TRBD2 (6 bases). V was clipped by 3 bases and J by 4 bases, with 14 bases between them. CDR1 and CDR2 (germline): SGDLS, YYNGEE. The CDR3 contains 14 residues.

The chain employs TRBV14 and TRBJ1-2, with 7 positions matching TRBD1. CDR3 length: 15 amino acids. J lost 7 bases, V lost 1 base, and 9 bases had no gene match. Looked up from germline, CDR1 is SGHDN and CDR2 is FVKESK. In DNA, the CDR3 is TGTGCCAGCAGCCAAGTTGTGACAGGGTATGGTGGCTACACCTTC. As protein: CASSQVVTGYGGYTF.

The chain has TRBV6-6 and TRBJ2-7; TRBD1 matches at 9 bases. This CDR3 has 16 amino acids. Trimming took 5 bases from V and 3 from J; bases not matched to a gene: 11. Per the germline V gene, CDR1 is MNHNY and CDR2 is SVGAGI (reference sequence). Written as DNA, the CDR3 is TGTGCCAGCAGTCCGCCCCAGGGGACAGGGAACTACGAGCAGTACTTC. Its translation: CASSPPQGTGNYEQYF.

The chain combines TRBV19 with TRBJ1-5; 9 nucleotides align to TRBD1. CDR3 size: 15 residues. V trimming: 5 bases; J trimming: 5 bases; junction bases outside the gene matches: 7. Germline V gives CDR1 LNHDA, CDR2 SQIVND (reference sequence). CDR3 sequence (DNA): TGTGCCAGTAGTTTCGGACAGGGGCCTTATCAGCCCCAGCATTTT. This encodes CASSFGQGPYQPQHF.

This clone was counted a single time. The J gene is TRBJ2-1, the V gene TRBV28; 8 bases are a match to TRBD1. CDR1 is MDHEN, CDR2 SYDVKM, per germline. The ends lost 4 bases at V and 6 bases at J; junction bases unmatched: 5. There are 14 residues in the CDR3. The CDR3 here is CASSSGGWGNEQFF. The CDR3, as DNA: TGTGCCAGCAGTTCAGGGGGCTGGGGCAATGAGCAGTTCTTC.

The chain is built from TRBV15 and TRBJ2-7, with 11 bases identical to TRBD1. This CDR3 spans 14 amino acids. J lost 4 bases, V lost 3 bases, and 2 bases had no gene match. The germline V gene has CDR1 LNHNV and CDR2 YYDKDF (reference sequence). CDR3 in amino acids: CATSRGQGGYEQYF. The DNA of the CDR3 is TGTGCCACCAGCAGGGGACAGGGGGGTTACGAGCAGTACTTC.

The V call is TRBV9, the J call TRBJ2-1, with TRBD2 matching 8 bases. CDR1 and CDR2 from the germline V gene are SGDLS and YYNGEE. The J segment lost 9 bases and the V segment lost 1 base, leaving 9 bases of the junction unmatched. The CDR3 sequence is 15 residues long. This CDR3 reads CASSVSAGGWVEQFF. CDR3 sequence (DNA): TGTGCCAGCAGCGTATCCGCGGGAGGATGGGTTGAGCAGTTCTTC.

The V gene is TRBV5-1, the J gene TRBJ2-2; the match to TRBD2 covers 15 bases. From germline, CDR1 is SGHRS and CDR2 YFSETQ. This CDR3 is built from 17 residues. Losses at the gene ends were 3 bases for V and 4 bases for J; bases not matched to a gene: 4. The CDR3 loop is CASSSRGLAGGTGELFF. DNA of the CDR3: TGCGCCAGCAGCTCAAGGGGACTAGCGGGAGGCACCGGGGAGCTGTTTTTT.

This clone was detected only a few times. The chain has TRBV7-9 and TRBJ1-1; D is undetermined. CDR1 SEHNR and CDR2 FQNEAQ come from the germline V gene (reference sequence). There are 11 residues in the CDR3. V was pared by 4 bases and J by 3 bases, with 3 bases between. DNA of the CDR3: TGTGCCAGCAGCTCCGACACTGAAGCTTTCTTT. Amino acid sequence: CASSSDTEAFF.

Judged by abundance, this clone is medium-sized. The chain employs TRBV7-9 and TRBJ1-2; TRBD1 matches at 7 bases. The junction had 8 bases not matched to a gene; V was cut back by 11 bases and J by 5 bases. Per the germline V gene, CDR1 is SEHNR and CDR2 is FQNEAQ (reference sequence). The CDR3 is 12 residues long. The CDR3 here is CAGGEGAYGYTF. CDR3 bases: TGTGCCGGGGGAGAGGGGGCATATGGCTACACCTTC.

The chain combines TRBV20-1 with TRBJ2-5; D unclear. The germline V gene encodes CDR1 DFQATT and CDR2 SNEGSKA (reference sequence). The V gene lost 2 bases and the J gene lost 5 bases, with 6 bases spanning the gap. The CDR3 is 11 amino acids. CDR3 in DNA: TGCAGTGCTAGATTCGGGGAGACCCAGTACTTC. The encoded protein is CSARFGETQYF.